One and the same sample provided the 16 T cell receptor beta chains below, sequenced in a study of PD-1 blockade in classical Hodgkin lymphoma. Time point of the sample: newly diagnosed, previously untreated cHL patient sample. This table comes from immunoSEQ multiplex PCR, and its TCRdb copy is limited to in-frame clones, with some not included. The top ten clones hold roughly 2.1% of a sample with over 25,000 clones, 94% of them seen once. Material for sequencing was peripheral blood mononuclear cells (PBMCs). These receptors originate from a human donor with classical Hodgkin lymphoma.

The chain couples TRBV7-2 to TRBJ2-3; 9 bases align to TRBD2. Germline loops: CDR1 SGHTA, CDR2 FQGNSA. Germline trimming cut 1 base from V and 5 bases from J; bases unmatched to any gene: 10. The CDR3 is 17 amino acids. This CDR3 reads CASSLGASGTGEDTQYF. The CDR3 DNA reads TGTGCCAGCAGCTTAGGGGCTAGCGGGACGGGGGAAGATACGCAGTATTTT.

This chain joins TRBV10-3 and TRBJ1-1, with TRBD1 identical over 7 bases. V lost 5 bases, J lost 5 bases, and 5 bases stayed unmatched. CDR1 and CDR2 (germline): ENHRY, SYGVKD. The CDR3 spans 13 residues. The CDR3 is CAISITGVTEAFF. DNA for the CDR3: TGTGCCATCAGTATCACAGGGGTAACTGAAGCTTTCTTT.

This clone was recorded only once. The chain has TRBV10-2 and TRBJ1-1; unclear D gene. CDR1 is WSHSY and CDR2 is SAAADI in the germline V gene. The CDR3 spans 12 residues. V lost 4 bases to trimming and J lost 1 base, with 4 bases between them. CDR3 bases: TGCGCCAGCAGTGGACCGAACACTGAAGCTTTCTTT. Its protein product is CASSGPNTEAFF.

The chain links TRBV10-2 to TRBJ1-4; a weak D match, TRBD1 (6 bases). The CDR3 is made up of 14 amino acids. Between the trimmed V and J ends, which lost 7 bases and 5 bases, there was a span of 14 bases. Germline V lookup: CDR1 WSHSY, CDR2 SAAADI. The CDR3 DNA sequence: TGCGCCAGCACTGACAGGCGACTAAATGAAAAACTGTTTTTT. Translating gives CASTDRRLNEKLFF.

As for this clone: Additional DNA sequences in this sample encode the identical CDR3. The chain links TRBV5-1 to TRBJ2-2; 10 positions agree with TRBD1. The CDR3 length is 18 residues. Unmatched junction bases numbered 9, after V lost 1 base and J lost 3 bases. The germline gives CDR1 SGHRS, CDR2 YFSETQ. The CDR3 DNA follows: TGCGCCAGCAGCTTGTTTCAATGGGGACAGGGGCACACCGGGGAGCTGTTTTTT. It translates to CASSLFQWGQGHTGELFF.

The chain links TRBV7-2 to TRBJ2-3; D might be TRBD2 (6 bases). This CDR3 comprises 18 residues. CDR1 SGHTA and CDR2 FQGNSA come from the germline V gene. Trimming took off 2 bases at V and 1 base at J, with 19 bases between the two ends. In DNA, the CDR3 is TGTGCCAGCAGCTTAACTCGGCGAGGTCAGCGGGGCACAGATACGCAGTATTTT. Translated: CASSLTRRGQRGTDTQYF.

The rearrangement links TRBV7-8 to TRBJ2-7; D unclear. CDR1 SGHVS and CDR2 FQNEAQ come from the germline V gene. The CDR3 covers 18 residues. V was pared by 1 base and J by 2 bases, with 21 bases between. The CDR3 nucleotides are TGTGCCAGCAGCTTAGTACGGGCGCTAGGGTTGGGCGCCTACGAGCAGTACTTC. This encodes CASSLVRALGLGAYEQYF.

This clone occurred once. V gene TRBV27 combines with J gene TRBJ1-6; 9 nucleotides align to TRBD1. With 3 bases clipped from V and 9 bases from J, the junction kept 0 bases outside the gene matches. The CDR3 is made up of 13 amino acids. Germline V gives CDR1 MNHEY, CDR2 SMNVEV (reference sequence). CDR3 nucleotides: TGTGCCAGCAGTTTGACAGGGGGTTCACCCCTCCACTTT. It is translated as CASSLTGGSPLHF.

The CDR3: CASSRGDPEQPQHF. CDR3 sequence (DNA): TGCGCCAGCAGCCGGGGGGATCCCGAGCAGCCCCAGCATTTT. This rearrangement joins TRBV5-1 to TRBJ1-5, with a possible D match to TRBD1 (5 bases). Trimming took 4 bases from V and 7 from J, leaving 15 bases between them. The CDR3 totals 14 residues. Germline V gene sequence: CDR1 SGHRS, CDR2 YFSETQ. The entire variable domain, with the rest obtained from reference TRBV5-1 and TRBJ1-5, is as follows: KAGVTQTPRYLIKTRGQQVTLSCSPISGHRSVSWYQQTPGQGLQFLFEYFSETQRNKGNFPGRFSGRQFSNSRSEMNVSTLELGDSALYLCASSRGDPEQPQHFGDGTRLSIL.

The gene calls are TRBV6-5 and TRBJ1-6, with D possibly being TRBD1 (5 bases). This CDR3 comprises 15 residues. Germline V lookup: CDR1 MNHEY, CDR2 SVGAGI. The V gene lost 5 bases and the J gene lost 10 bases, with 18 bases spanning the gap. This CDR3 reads CASSRGGGEGSPLHF. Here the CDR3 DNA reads TGTGCCAGCAGTCGTGGGGGTGGCGAGGGATCACCCCTCCACTTT.

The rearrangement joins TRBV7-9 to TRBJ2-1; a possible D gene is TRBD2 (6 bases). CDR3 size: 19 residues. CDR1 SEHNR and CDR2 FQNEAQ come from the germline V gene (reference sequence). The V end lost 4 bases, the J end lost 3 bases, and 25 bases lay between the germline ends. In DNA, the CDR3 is TGTGCCAGCAGCTACCGCAGCCTCGGGGGTAGCCGGAACTACAATGAGCAGTTCTTC. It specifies CASSYRSLGGSRNYNEQFF.

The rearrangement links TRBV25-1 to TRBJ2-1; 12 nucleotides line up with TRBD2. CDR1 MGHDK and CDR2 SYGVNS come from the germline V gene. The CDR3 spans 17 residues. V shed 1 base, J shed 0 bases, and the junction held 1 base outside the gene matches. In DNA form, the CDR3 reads TGTGCCAGCAGTGAATCGACTAGCGGGAGCTCCTACAATGAGCAGTTCTTC. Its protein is CASSESTSGSSYNEQFF. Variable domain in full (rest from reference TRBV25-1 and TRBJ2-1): EADIYQTPRYLVIGTGKKITLECSQTMGHDKMYWYQQDPGMELHLIHYSYGVNSTEKGDLSSESTVSRIRTEHFPLTLESARPSHTSQYLCASSESTSGSSYNEQFFGPGTRLTVL.

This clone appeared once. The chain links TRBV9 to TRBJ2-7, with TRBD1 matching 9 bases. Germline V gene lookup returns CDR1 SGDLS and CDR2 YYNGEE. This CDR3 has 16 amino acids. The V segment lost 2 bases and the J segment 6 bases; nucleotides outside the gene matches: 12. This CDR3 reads CASSVGAGQGGTEQYF. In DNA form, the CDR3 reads TGTGCCAGCAGCGTGGGGGCGGGACAGGGTGGCACCGAGCAGTACTTC.

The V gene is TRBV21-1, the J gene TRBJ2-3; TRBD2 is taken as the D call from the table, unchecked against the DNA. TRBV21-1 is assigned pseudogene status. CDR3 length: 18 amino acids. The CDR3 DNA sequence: TGTGCCAGCAGCAAACTAACTAGCGGGAGAGGCGACACAGATACGCAGTATTTT. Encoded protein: CASSKLTSGRGDTDTQYF.

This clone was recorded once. CDR3 coding DNA: TGTGCCAGCTCACCACTTGCCGGAACCTACAATGAGCAGTTCTTC. This encodes CASSPLAGTYNEQFF. The chain carries TRBV18 and TRBJ2-1; no definite D call. The CDR3 is 15 residues long. Trimming left V 1 base short and J 2 bases short, with 9 bases between. Germline lookup yields CDR1 KGHSH and CDR2 LQKENI.

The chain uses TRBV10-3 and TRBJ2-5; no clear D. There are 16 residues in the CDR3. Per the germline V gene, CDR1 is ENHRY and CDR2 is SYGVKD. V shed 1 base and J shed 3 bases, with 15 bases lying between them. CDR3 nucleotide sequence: TGTGCCATCAGTGAGTATGGCAGATCGGCAAAAGAGACCCAGTACTTC. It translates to CAISEYGRSAKETQYF.